These 20 T cell receptor beta chains share one sample of origin, sequenced in a study of T cell responses to AZD1222 COVID-19 vaccine. Profiled with immunoSEQ multiplex PCR; TCRdb holds only in-frame clones, not every one. Of roughly 85,000 clones detected, just over 90% appear once; the ten largest clones hold around 3.2%. The sequencing here drew on peripheral blood, taken 28 days after the second AZD1222 dose. These receptors came from an adult who received the AZD1222 COVID-19 vaccine.

This chain connects TRBV6-5 to TRBJ2-7, with TRBD1 matching 10 bases. CDR3 length: 16 amino acids. Germline loops: CDR1 MNHEY, CDR2 SVGAGI. Trimming took 0 bases from V and 3 from J; bases not matched to a gene: 5. The CDR3 sequence: CASSYSRTGGYYEQYF. As DNA, the CDR3 is TGTGCCAGCAGTTACTCTCGGACAGGGGGTTACTACGAGCAGTACTTC.

The rearrangement uses TRBV3-1 (or the pseudogene TRBV3-2) and TRBJ2-7; either TRBD1 or TRBD2 may supply D (5 bases each). V lost 1 base to trimming and J lost 4 bases, with 20 bases between them. Looked up from germline, CDR1 is LGHDT and CDR2 is YNNKEL (reference sequence). CDR3 length: 17 amino acids. The CDR3 reads CASSQGSTLEGRYEQYF. The CDR3, as DNA: TGTGCCAGCAGCCAAGGATCCACCCTAGAGGGGCGATACGAGCAGTACTTC.

The chain combines TRBV30 with TRBJ1-1; D is possibly TRBD1 (5 bases). Germline V gene sequence: CDR1 GTSNPN, CDR2 SVGIG (reference sequence). Trimming stripped 1 base from V and 6 bases from J, with 12 bases between. The CDR3 length is 13 residues. The CDR3 region has the DNA TGTGCCTGGAGTGATGGTTCAGGGTCTGAAGCTTTCTTT. It codes for CAWSDGSGSEAFF.

The J gene is TRBJ1-1, the V gene TRBV29-1; 9 nucleotides agree with TRBD1. Trimming took 6 bases from V and 3 from J; bases not matched to a gene: 14. Germline V gives CDR1 SQVTM, CDR2 ANQGSEA. The CDR3 extends over 16 amino acids. The DNA for the CDR3 is TGCAGCGTGACAGGGGGAATCCGGGAACGATACACTGAAGCTTTCTTT. This encodes CSVTGGIRERYTEAFF.

V usage is TRBV27 and J usage is TRBJ1-1; 7 bases are a match to TRBD1. V was pared by 8 bases and J by 5 bases, with 11 bases of the junction left unmatched. The CDR3 loop spans 14 amino acids. Germline V gene sequence: CDR1 MNHEY, CDR2 SMNVEV (reference sequence). Here the CDR3 reads CASAIQGSWTEAFF. Here the CDR3 DNA reads TGTGCCAGCGCTATACAGGGGAGTTGGACTGAAGCTTTCTTT.

This clone appeared a single time. The V gene is TRBV4-2, the J gene TRBJ2-3; 7 bases are shared with TRBD2. The V gene end was trimmed by 4 bases and the J gene end by 6 bases; junction bases not matched to a gene: 10. This CDR3 is 15 amino acids long. From germline, CDR1 is LGHNA and CDR2 YNFKEQ. In DNA form, the CDR3 reads TGTGCCAGCAGCCCTTTAGCGGGCGCGGGGGATACGCAGTATTTT. It yields the protein CASSPLAGAGDTQYF.

Only one count was recorded for this clone. The chain couples TRBV4-1 to TRBJ2-7; 11 bases match TRBD1. V was pared by 1 base and J by 5 bases, with 13 bases of the junction left unmatched. This CDR3 region has 18 residues. Germline lookup yields CDR1 MGHRA and CDR2 YSYEKL. In DNA, the CDR3 is TGCGCCAGCAGCCAAGGAACAGTCGGACAGGGGGCGCCTAACGAGCAGTACTTC. Its translation: CASSQGTVGQGAPNEQYF.

This chain connects TRBV5-4 to TRBJ2-1, with 9 bases lining up with TRBD1. Germline V gives CDR1 SGHNT, CDR2 YYREEE (reference sequence). V lost 4 bases, J lost 5 bases, and 10 bases stayed unmatched. The CDR3 length is 16 residues. CDR3 in DNA: TGTGCCAGCAGCCCCTCAGGACAGGGGTGGGACAATGAGCAGTTCTTC. Its translation: CASSPSGQGWDNEQFF.

DNA of the CDR3: TGTGCCAGCAGCGGACGAGAGAACACTGAAGCTTTCTTT. Its translation is CASSGRENTEAFF. This sequence joins TRBV5-6 and TRBJ1-1, with no clear D. From germline, CDR1 is SGHDT and CDR2 YYEEEE. This CDR3 has 13 residues. Between the trimmed V and J ends, which lost 4 bases and 1 base, there was a span of 8 bases. Full variable domain (outside the CDR3, taken from reference TRBV5-6 and TRBJ1-1): DAGVTQSPTHLIKTRGQQVTLRCSPKSGHDTVSWYQQALGQGPQFIFQYYEEEERQRGNFPDRFSGHQFPNYSSELNVNALLLGDSALYLCASSGRENTEAFFGQGTRLTVV.

This clone has just a few counts. This chain uses TRBV4-1 with TRBJ1-5; D not resolved. CDR3 length: 14 amino acids. V shed 4 bases and J shed 1 base, with 8 bases lying between them. The germline V gene has CDR1 MGHRA and CDR2 YSYEKL. Here the CDR3 reads CASSLPDSNQPQHF. The CDR3 DNA follows: TGCGCCAGCAGCCTCCCGGACAGCAATCAGCCCCAGCATTTT.

This chain links TRBV7-3 with TRBJ1-6; TRBD1 might be the D (6 bases). The V gene lost 2 bases and the J gene lost 13 bases, with 9 bases spanning the gap. The CDR3 has 12 residues. Germline V gene data show CDR1 as SGHTA and CDR2 as FQGTGA. CDR3 loop: CASSLGGGPLHF. CDR3 nucleotides: TGTGCCAGCAGCTTAGGGGGCGGGCCCCTCCACTTT.

V is TRBV6-1 and J is TRBJ2-7; D not certain. Germline V gene lookup returns CDR1 MNHNS and CDR2 SASEGT. The CDR3 extends over 17 amino acids. V lost 2 bases and J 2 bases, leaving 19 bases between the germline ends. In DNA form, the CDR3 reads TGTGCCAGCAGTGAACCCTCCCCGGGTACAACTACCTACGAGCAGTACTTC. Translation gives CASSEPSPGTTTYEQYF.

To note about this clone: The same CDR3 is also encoded by other DNA sequences in this sample. The J gene is TRBJ1-5, the V gene TRBV18; D might be TRBD1 (5 bases). The CDR3 extends over 15 amino acids. The V gene lost 0 bases and the J gene lost 2 bases, with 8 bases spanning the gap. Germline loops: CDR1 KGHSH, CDR2 LQKENI. CDR3 loop: CASSPPGGGNQPQHF. CDR3 in DNA: TGTGCCAGCTCACCACCGGGAGGGGGCAATCAGCCCCAGCATTTT.

The chain employs TRBV7-2 and TRBJ1-1; 8 nucleotides line up with TRBD1. CDR3 length: 14 residues. J lost 7 bases, V lost 5 bases, and 9 bases had no gene match. Germline values: CDR1 SGHTA, CDR2 FQGNSA. CDR3: CASSQDRVGLEAFF. DNA for the CDR3: TGTGCCAGCAGCCAGGACAGGGTGGGGCTTGAAGCTTTCTTT.

This sequence joins TRBV6-5 and TRBJ2-1, with TRBD2 identical over 10 bases. Unmatched junction bases numbered 12, after V lost 7 bases and J lost 9 bases. This CDR3 has 15 amino acids. In germline, CDR1 is MNHEY, CDR2 SVGAGI. For the CDR3, the DNA is TGTGCCAGCAATAGAGCCGGGACTAGCGTAATTGAGCAGTTCTTC. It translates to CASNRAGTSVIEQFF.

The chain employs TRBV25-1 and TRBJ2-2; D may be TRBD2 (5 bases). The V gene lost 1 base and the J gene lost 4 bases, with 10 bases spanning the gap. The CDR3 sequence is 15 residues long. Germline CDR1 and CDR2: MGHDK and SYGVNS. The CDR3 DNA is TGTGCCAGCAGTGAATTTACGGGATTCACCGGGGAGCTGTTTTTT. Translation gives CASSEFTGFTGELFF.

The chain uses TRBV6-5 and TRBJ1-2; tentatively, D is TRBD1 (5 bases). CDR3 length: 15 residues. V was clipped by 2 bases and J by 2 bases, with 12 bases between them. CDR1 and CDR2 (germline): MNHEY, SVGAGI. The CDR3 bases are TGTGCCAGCAGTTACACCACAGGAACAAACTATGGCTACACCTTC. This translates into CASSYTTGTNYGYTF.

This chain links TRBV19 with TRBJ2-5, with D perhaps matching TRBD2 (5 bases). The CDR3 totals 15 residues. V shed 5 bases and J shed 4 bases, with 17 bases lying between them. Germline V gives CDR1 LNHDA, CDR2 SQIVND (reference sequence). CDR3 nucleotide sequence: TGTGCCAGTAGTGCAAGACGGAGCCGGGGAGAGACCCAGTACTTC. This codes for CASSARRSRGETQYF.

This clone showed up just once. The chain couples TRBV5-4 to TRBJ1-2; 8 nucleotides align to TRBD1. The CDR3 length is 15 residues. The germline V gene has CDR1 SGHNT and CDR2 YYREEE (reference sequence). V lost 6 bases and J lost 4; bases outside the gene matches: 11. CDR3 sequence (DNA): TGTGCCAGCACCAACCTCGCCCAGGGGGCCTATGGCTACACCTTC. Translated: CASTNLAQGAYGYTF.

The V call is TRBV5-4, the J call TRBJ1-2; tentatively, D is TRBD1 (5 bases). V was trimmed by 4 bases and J by 4 bases, leaving 14 bases between them. The CDR3 covers 14 residues. Looked up from germline, CDR1 is SGHNT and CDR2 is YYREEE (reference sequence). CDR3 in amino acids: CASSHPTESYGYTF. In DNA form, the CDR3 reads TGTGCCAGCAGCCACCCGACAGAATCCTATGGCTACACCTTC.